This T cell receptor (beta chain) was captured in a study of type 1 regulatory T cells listed by TCRdb under 2021. Notes on the research overall: The study characterized an in vitro protocol that generated a Tr1-enriched, alloantigen-specific CD4 T cell product named T-allo10. T-allo10 was being tested clinically in patients with hematological malignancies who were undergoing allogeneic hematopoietic stem cell transplantation.

The germline V gene encodes CDR1 SGHRS and CDR2 YFSETQ. V is pruned by 6 bases and J by 0 bases, leaving 8 bases of the junction without a gene match. CDR3 length: 15 amino acids, cysteine to phenylalanine. Only the CDR3 DNA is retained, 45 bases long and in frame from the first base. The instrument given in TCRdb is Illumina MiSeq. TCRdb reprocessing: public reads trimmed at Q25 with fastp, clones called with MiXCR, in-frame beta chains kept. Rows with a matching CDR3 protein are joined into one entry that keeps the most common DNA and genes. The sample table shows over 90,000 distinct CDR3 sequences, and 25% to 40% are seen once. Roughly 2.4% of the sample rests with the top ten. This clonotype turned up a few times. It lacks a known antigen. Nothing much larger sits one base from this clone, and base qualities are not available.

The receptor was derived from a human donor in good health. Specimen: CD4+ T cells, either the whole sample or a sorted fraction (not recorded which). The chain is made from TRBV5-1 and TRBJ1-1; TRBD1 agrees with 7 junctional bases. The encoded CDR3 is CASTPGQTLNTEAFF. The nucleotides are TGCGCCAGCACCCCGGGACAGACCTTGAACACTGAAGCTTTCTTT.